Described below is a single TCR beta chain sequence and its context. Its antigen is not identified. This sample stems from a study of OX40 agonist ivuxolimab in advanced cancers. Study summary: Patients were around 83% male with ages roughly 23 to 90, mean 60. Findings and caveats of the study: Within 6 weeks, CD4+ and CD8+ blood T cells expanded clonally at 0.1 to 3.0 mg/kg.

The study sampled blood at baseline, cycle 4 day 1, and cycle 7 day 1. The repertoire was sequenced with immunoSEQ multiplex PCR; TCRdb's copy has only in-frame clones and lacks some. In the table there are more than 100,000 clones, just over 90% of which are singletons. The sample was CD4+ or CD8+ T cells sorted from blood, taken in a trial of the OX40 agonist ivuxolimab. This TCR came from an adult with an advanced solid tumor such as melanoma, head and neck, liver or kidney cancer.

The CDR3 region is CASSAKTGGDEKLFF. DNA for the CDR3: TGTGCCAGCAGCGCCAAGACAGGGGGCGATGAAAAACTGTTTTTT. The chain uses TRBV6-4 and TRBJ1-4, with 10 bases fitting TRBD1. Trimming at V came to 6 bases and at J to 6 bases, leaving 7 bases not matched to a gene. CDR3 length: 15 amino acids. Germline V CDR1 and CDR2: MRHNA, SNTAGT.